This T cell receptor beta chain is drawn from a study of blood T cell repertoires in COVID-19. Regarding this clone: Other nucleotide sequences from this sample produce the same CDR3.

Methods used by the authors: The assay estimated nucleated cells by amplifying reference gene primers. Measured with immunoSEQ multiplex PCR; TCRdb has only the in-frame clones, and not every one. V, J and clone size are those of that table, while D and trimming were read from the DNA. The table lists about 220,000 clones, about 85% of them singletons. The CDR3 extends over 15 amino acids. Germline CDR1 and CDR2: LGHNA and YSLEER. The V end was cut by 0 bases, the J end by 1 base, with 9 bases between. Participant age was roughly 18 to 95 years, and participants resided in roughly 24 US areas. Cohorts were based on clinical histories the participants reported. Recovery among Cohort 3 donors was established by two negative PCRs, clearance, or symptom resolution.

The receptor was isolated from a young woman who had recovered from COVID-19. Input material: PBMCs or T cells enriched from blood (not recorded which). This sequence joins TRBV4-3 and TRBJ1-1; no firm D call. The CDR3 sequence is CASSQDRVGNTEAFF. The CDR3 coding sequence is TGCGCCAGCAGCCAAGATCGGGTGGGGAACACTGAAGCTTTCTTT.